The T cell receptor (beta chain) described here comes from a study of beta chain features in type 1 diabetes. Notes on the study in general: VDJ junctions sequenced from type 1 diabetes patients showed fewer insertions and more deletions.

As to this clone: Its specificity is unknown.

Of the isolated RNA, all was reverse transcribed, and so the sequenced material was expressed TCRB transcripts. TCRdb's copy holds only in-frame clones and misses some; the assay was immunoSEQ multiplex PCR. The sample lists around 250,000 clones, 13% to 15% occurring once. Material: naive CD4+ T cells from blood. This receptor was obtained from a woman between 40 and 50 years old in good health.

DNA for the CDR3: TGTGCCAGCAGCTTACGCGGGACGCGCGGCGGGGAGCTGTTTTTT. Protein: CASSLRGTRGGELFF. The V gene is TRBV7-9, the J gene TRBJ2-2; a weak D match, TRBD2 (6 bases). CDR3 length equals 15 residues. V was cut by 2 bases and J by 7 bases, with 14 bases left in between. Per germline, CDR1 SEHNR and CDR2 FQNEAQ (reference sequence).